Presented here are 28 T cell receptor beta chains from one specimen sequenced in a study of blood T cell repertoires in COVID-19. Repertoires were generated with immunoSEQ multiplex PCR, while TCRdb's copy carries only in-frame clones and drops some. The table shows some 97,000 clones, with 70% to 80% occurring only once. The sample taken for sequencing was peripheral blood. The receptor set was obtained from a woman in her sixties or seventies with acute or convalescent COVID-19.

The chain recombines TRBV11-2 with TRBJ1-1; D is possibly TRBD1 (5 bases). Germline V lookup: CDR1 SGHAT, CDR2 FQNNGV. Trimming shortened V by 5 bases and J by 3 bases, and 16 bases separated the two germline ends. The CDR3 extends over 15 amino acids. CDR3 protein: CASSETAGVDTEAFF. The DNA for the CDR3 is TGTGCCAGCAGCGAAACCGCGGGGGTAGACACTGAAGCTTTCTTT.

The V and J genes are TRBV30 and TRBJ1-2; D possibly corresponds to TRBD1 (6 bases). V shed 0 bases and J shed 3 bases, with 11 bases lying between them. Germline V CDR1 and CDR2: GTSNPN, SVGIG (reference sequence). The CDR3 has 14 amino acids. Written as DNA, the CDR3 is TGTGCCTGGAGTGTAAAGGGGGAATACTATGGCTACACCTTC. It yields the protein CAWSVKGEYYGYTF.

In this sample, this clone turned up a few times. CDR3 sequence: CASRTGTENSPLHF. DNA of the CDR3: TGTGCCAGCCGAACCGGGACAGAGAATTCACCCCTCCACTTT. This rearrangement joins TRBV19 to TRBJ1-6; TRBD1 matches 7 bases. Germline V gives CDR1 LNHDA, CDR2 SQIVND (reference sequence). After removal of 9 bases from V and 7 bases from J, the junction contained 9 bases not matched to a gene. The CDR3 length is 14 residues.

The chain uses TRBV6-1 and TRBJ2-7, with 7 bases fitting TRBD1. V dropped 3 bases and J dropped 4; count of bases not matched to a gene: 3. CDR1 and CDR2 (germline): MNHNS, SASEGT. The CDR3 runs to 13 residues. In nucleotides, the CDR3 is TGTGCCAGCAGTGAGACAGGGTTATACGAGCAGTACTTC. Its translation is CASSETGLYEQYF.

V and J are TRBV4-3 and TRBJ1-4; D is uncertain. The CDR3 is 14 amino acids. Trimming stripped 1 base from V and 3 bases from J, with 6 bases between. Germline CDR1 and CDR2: LGHNA and YSLEER. This CDR3 reads CASSQVASNEKLFF. CDR3 DNA sequence: TGCGCCAGCAGCCAAGTTGCGTCTAATGAAAAACTGTTTTTT.

As to this clone: This specimen includes other DNA sequences encoding the same CDR3. CDR3 region: CASSPGRDTEAFF. CDR3 nucleotides: TGTGCCAGCTCACCGGGGAGGGATACTGAAGCTTTCTTT. J is TRBJ1-1 and V is TRBV18; no reliable D call. Germline V gives CDR1 KGHSH, CDR2 LQKENI. V lost 3 bases, J lost 5 bases, and 10 bases lay in between. The CDR3 is 13 residues long.

The chain employs TRBV10-3 and TRBJ2-3, with 7 bases matching TRBD1. CDR3 size: 16 residues. The V segment lost 2 bases and the J segment 3 bases; nucleotides outside the gene matches: 8. CDR1 ENHRY and CDR2 SYGVKD come from the germline V gene. The CDR3 reads CAISEMRTGTTDTQYF. The DNA for the CDR3 is TGTGCCATCAGTGAGATGAGGACAGGAACTACAGATACGCAGTATTTT.

This clone has more than one count but fewer than ten. The J gene is TRBJ1-4, the V gene TRBV19; D not resolved. There are 17 residues in the CDR3. Trimming took off 6 bases at V and 3 bases at J, with 20 bases between the two ends. Germline assignment: CDR1 LNHDA and CDR2 SQIVND (reference sequence). The CDR3 DNA reads TGTGCCAGTAGCAAGTCTCTGATAGGCGGGGCTAATGAAAAACTGTTTTTT. Amino acid sequence: CASSKSLIGGANEKLFF.

The J gene is TRBJ2-5, the V gene TRBV9; 7 positions agree with TRBD2. CDR1 and CDR2 (germline): SGDLS, YYNGEE. The CDR3 consists of 13 residues. Trimming removed 4 bases from V and 5 bases from J; junction bases left unmatched: 5. The CDR3 loop reads CASSFAGGETQYF. CDR3 bases: TGTGCCAGCAGCTTCGCCGGGGGGGAGACCCAGTACTTC.

The chain links TRBV6-5 to TRBJ2-5; 9 bases agree with TRBD2. V shed 5 bases, J shed 5 bases, and the junction held 9 bases outside the gene matches. Per germline, CDR1 MNHEY and CDR2 SVGAGI. The CDR3 is made up of 15 amino acids. As DNA, the CDR3 is TGTGCCAGCAGTCCATGGCGGGGGGGCTGGGAGACCCAGTACTTC. As protein: CASSPWRGGWETQYF.

This clone has ten or more counts. V gene TRBV9 combines with J gene TRBJ1-2; D not certain. The germline V gene encodes CDR1 SGDLS and CDR2 YYNGEE. The germline V and J ends were trimmed by 6 bases and 0 bases, with 9 bases remaining between them. This CDR3 has 13 residues. The CDR3 is CASNRDPNYGYTF. DNA of the CDR3: TGTGCCAGCAACAGAGACCCTAACTATGGCTACACCTTC. The whole variable domain, remainder taken from reference TRBV9 and TRBJ1-2, is DSGVTQTPKHLITATGQRVTLRCSPRSGDLSVYWYQQSLDQGLQFLIQYYNGEERAKGNILERFSAQQFPDLHSELNLSSLELGDSALYFCASNRDPNYGYTFGSGTRLTVV.

The chain recombines TRBV19 with TRBJ2-5; 8 nucleotides agree with TRBD1. The trim removed 4 bases at V and 5 bases at J, leaving 6 bases unmatched. In germline, CDR1 is LNHDA, CDR2 SQIVND (reference sequence). The CDR3 is made up of 14 amino acids. CDR3 protein: CASSNTGGWETQYF. The CDR3 nucleotides are TGTGCCAGTAGTAATACAGGGGGATGGGAGACCCAGTACTTC.

The rearrangement joins TRBV5-1 to TRBJ2-7; 7 bases agree with TRBD1. The trim removed 4 bases at V and 3 bases at J, leaving 10 bases unmatched. The CDR3 loop spans 15 amino acids. CDR1 and CDR2 from the germline V gene are SGHRS and YFSETQ. CDR3 in amino acids: CASSITGTADYEQYF. CDR3 coding DNA: TGCGCCAGCAGCATAACCGGGACAGCGGACTACGAGCAGTACTTC.

The V gene is TRBV7-9, the J gene TRBJ2-7; 10 bases fit TRBD1. This CDR3 comprises 15 residues. CDR1 and CDR2 from the germline V gene are SEHNR and FQNEAQ (reference sequence). Trimming removed 3 bases from V and 5 bases from J; junction bases left unmatched: 7. DNA for the CDR3: TGTGCCAGCAGCTTTGGGACAGGGGTGGGCCACGAGCAGTACTTC. It specifies CASSFGTGVGHEQYF.

CDR3 in DNA: TGTGCCAGCAGCTTCGGAACAGGGCTGAACACTGAAGCTTTCTTT. Amino acids: CASSFGTGLNTEAFF. This chain connects TRBV7-9 to TRBJ1-1; tentatively, D is TRBD1 (6 bases). Germline CDR1 SEHNR, CDR2 FQNEAQ (reference sequence). The CDR3 loop spans 15 amino acids. The germline V and J ends were trimmed by 3 bases and 0 bases, with 11 bases remaining between them.

This clone was observed a single time. This chain links TRBV6-2 or TRBV6-3 with TRBJ1-1, with D hard to call. CDR1 and CDR2 from the germline V gene are MNHEY and SVGEGT. Trimming cost V 5 bases and J 1 base, with 11 bases left between them. The CDR3 runs 14 residues. The chain's CDR3 is CASSIVPGNTEAFF. In nucleotides, the CDR3 is TGTGCCAGCAGTATTGTGCCAGGGAACACTGAAGCTTTCTTT.

This chain links TRBV30 with TRBJ1-3; D is uncertain. Deletions cut 0 bases from V and 2 bases from J, with 8 bases between. The CDR3 extends over 14 amino acids. Germline assignment: CDR1 GTSNPN and CDR2 SVGIG (reference sequence). The CDR3 nucleotides are TGTGCCTGGAGTGTTGGGCTTACTGGAAACACCATATATTTT. This sequence encodes CAWSVGLTGNTIYF. Complete variable domain (other parts from reference TRBV30 and TRBJ1-3): SQTIHQWPATLVQPVGSPLSLECTVEGTSNPNLYWYRQAAGRGLQLLFYSVGIGQISSEVPQNLSASRPQDRQFILSSKKLLLSDSGFYLCAWSVGLTGNTIYFGEGSWLTVV.

The chain combines TRBV12-2 with TRBJ1-2; TRBD1 was called by the table and not checked on the DNA. TRBV12-2 is noted as a pseudogene. There are 15 residues in the CDR3. CDR3 sequence reads: CASRLNGTGGNGYTF. CDR3 nucleotides: TGTGCAAGTCGCCTCAACGGGACAGGGGGCAATGGCTACACCTTC.

V and J are TRBV7-2 and TRBJ2-5; 10 bases map to TRBD2. The CDR3 sequence is 15 residues long. Germline lookup yields CDR1 SGHTA and CDR2 FQGNSA. The trim removed 5 bases at V and 1 base at J, leaving 4 bases unmatched. This chain's CDR3 is CASSLQRGGQETQYF. The DNA for the CDR3 is TGTGCCAGCAGCCTTCAGCGGGGGGGCCAAGAGACCCAGTACTTC.

The chain has TRBV24-1 and TRBJ2-3, with D perhaps matching TRBD1 (6 bases). CDR1 is KGHDR and CDR2 is SFDVKD in the germline V gene. Trimming took off 9 bases at V and 1 base at J, with 16 bases between the two ends. There are 15 residues in the CDR3. The CDR3 sequence is CATSGSSGGTDTQYF. The DNA for the CDR3 is TGTGCCACCTCCGGTTCGTCAGGGGGCACAGATACGCAGTATTTT.

This chain links TRBV28 with TRBJ1-4, with 7 bases lining up with TRBD1. V shed 3 bases and J 8 bases; nucleotides not matched to a gene: 9. This CDR3 comprises 15 residues. Germline values: CDR1 MDHEN, CDR2 SYDVKM. Here the CDR3 DNA reads TGTGCCAGCAGTTTGGTACAGGGGCTTGAGGAAAAACTGTTTTTT. It encodes CASSLVQGLEEKLFF.

CDR3 residues: CASSLGLAGARDTQYF. CDR3 DNA: TGTGCCAGCAGCTTGGGACTAGCGGGGGCTCGGGATACGCAGTATTTT. The chain carries TRBV7-2 and TRBJ2-3; 14 bases fit TRBD2. J was trimmed by 6 bases and V by 3 bases; bases with no gene match: 5. Per germline, CDR1 SGHTA and CDR2 FQGNSA. The CDR3 loop spans 16 amino acids.

The chain links TRBV2 to TRBJ1-4; 7 positions match TRBD1. After removal of 6 bases from V and 8 bases from J, the junction contained 12 bases not matched to a gene. Germline lookup yields CDR1 SNHLY and CDR2 FYNNEI. The CDR3 loop spans 15 amino acids. In nucleotides, the CDR3 is TGTGCCAGCAGAGACTGGACAGGTCAGAGCGAAAAACTGTTTTTT. It yields the protein CASRDWTGQSEKLFF.

The V and J genes are TRBV15 and TRBJ2-3; 7 nucleotides match TRBD1. V was pared by 4 bases and J by 3 bases, with 7 bases of the junction left unmatched. This CDR3 is 15 amino acids long. Per germline, CDR1 LNHNV and CDR2 YYDKDF (reference sequence). The CDR3 loop is CATSTRDRGTDTQYF. The CDR3 nucleotides read TGTGCCACCAGCACCCGGGACAGAGGTACAGATACGCAGTATTTT.

The chain carries TRBV10-3 and TRBJ1-2; TRBD1 matches at 9 bases. The CDR3 has 18 amino acids. Per the germline V gene, CDR1 is ENHRY and CDR2 is SYGVKD. The V and J ends lost 2 bases and 6 bases, in that order; junction bases with no gene match: 16. Here the CDR3 DNA reads TGTGCCATCAGTGAGCGGGGACAGGGACAGGGAGAATCGAATGGCTACACCTTC. This sequence encodes CAISERGQGQGESNGYTF.

This clone was recorded once. The CDR3: CASKGEQGSNQPQHF. CDR3 DNA: TGTGCCAGTAAGGGGGAACAGGGCTCCAATCAGCCCCAGCATTTT. The chain combines TRBV19 with TRBJ1-5, with D tentatively TRBD1 (6 bases). The V and J ends lost 7 bases and 3 bases respectively, with 16 bases between them. Germline CDR1 is LNHDA and CDR2 is SQIVND (reference sequence). The CDR3 runs 15 residues.

The V and J genes are TRBV6-5 and TRBJ1-2; D unresolved. Trimming shortened V by 4 bases and J by 7 bases, and 7 bases separated the two germline ends. This CDR3 contains 11 residues. Germline CDR1 is MNHEY and CDR2 is SVGAGI. The CDR3 coding sequence is TGTGCCAGCAGTTTCACATTTGGCTACACCTTC. The encoded protein is CASSFTFGYTF.

This chain connects TRBV4-3 to TRBJ1-2, with 8 bases identical to TRBD1. The V gene end was trimmed by 1 base and the J gene end by 1 base; junction bases not matched to a gene: 2. In germline, CDR1 is LGHNA, CDR2 YSLEER. CDR3 size: 15 residues. CDR3 nucleotide sequence: TGCGCCAGCAGCCAAGGAGACAGGGGTAACTATGGCTACACCTTC. It yields the protein CASSQGDRGNYGYTF.